The clone carrying this T cell receptor beta chain appeared a few times. Its antigen remains unknown. Brentuximab vedotin exposure varied among the patients, all of whom had relapsed after autologous stem cell transplantation. Relapsed/refractory classical Hodgkin lymphoma patients had complete, partial or progressive responses. CDR3 length: 13 residues. Trimming took 4 bases from V and 9 from J, leaving 10 bases between them. The germline gives CDR1 SGHVS, CDR2 FNYEAQ. This sample was taken from a study of PD-1 blockade in classical Hodgkin lymphoma. Study conclusions and caveats: By C4D1, CD4+ diversity increased significantly, especially in complete responders.

Assay used: immunoSEQ multiplex PCR; TCRdb lists only in-frame clones, some missing. The sample holds 25,000 to 30,000 clones, 65% to 75% seen once. The source of this sequence is a human donor with classical Hodgkin lymphoma. The specimen was peripheral blood mononuclear cells (PBMCs), collected before the second cycle of nivolumab. The J gene is TRBJ1-6, the V gene TRBV7-6; D is ambiguous. Here the CDR3 reads CASSSKEGSPLHF. In DNA form, the CDR3 reads TGTGCCAGCAGCTCAAAAGAGGGTTCACCCCTCCACTTT.